This T cell receptor beta chain was captured by sequencing in a study of T cells in Graves' hyperthyroidism and ophthalmopathy. For the study at large: Peripheral blood was drawn at first diagnosis, prior to all treatment.

Amplified TCR beta CDR3 regions derived from RNA transcripts. First-round RT-PCR with HTBI primers amplified the TCR CDR3 region. TCRdb passed the multiplex PCR reads through MiXCR, listing each CDR3 protein once. This sample has a few hundred thousand distinct CDR3 sequences, with approximately 17% found just once. In its sample, this clonotype was seen many times. The CDR3 is 16 residues long. Germline trimming cut 5 bases from V and 0 bases from J; bases unmatched to any gene: 10. CDR1 and CDR2 (germline): DFQATT, SNEGSKA (reference sequence). The chain carries TRBV20-1 and TRBJ1-1, with TRBD1 matching over 9 bases. The sequencing input was blood. This receptor was identified in a woman aged 18-35 years with Graves' ophthalmopathy. The chain's CDR3 is CSAADRGAPLNTEAFF. The CDR3 DNA reads as TGCAGTGCTGCTGACAGGGGGGCACCATTGAACACTGAAGCTTTCTTT.